Presented here are 13 T cell receptor beta chains from one specimen sequenced in a study of T cell clonotyping in hematopoietic cell transplantation. Sequencing was performed with immunoSEQ multiplex PCR; in TCRdb, only in-frame clones are kept and a portion is missing. Of around 11,000 clones in the sample, around 90% were seen once. The sequenced sample was PBMCs, obtained 180 days after allogeneic stem cell transplant. The receptors stem from a male patient between 60 and 69 years old who had an allogeneic stem cell transplant from an unrelated donor, so the T cells may come from the graft donor. Some clones in this sample may be carry-over from other donors' samples.

The CDR3 nucleotides read TGTGCCAGCAGTTCCCGGGACAGGGGGACAGATACGCAGTATTTT. Translation gives CASSSRDRGTDTQYF. The chain joins TRBV6-6 to TRBJ2-3; 11 nucleotides line up with TRBD1. There are 15 residues in the CDR3. From germline, CDR1 is MNHNY and CDR2 SVGAGI (reference sequence). With 4 bases clipped from V and 3 bases from J, the junction kept 3 bases outside the gene matches.

This chain connects TRBV4-3 to TRBJ1-1; 7 bases agree with TRBD1. Germline V gene sequence: CDR1 LGHNA, CDR2 YSLEER. This CDR3 region has 15 residues. After removal of 3 bases from V and 1 base from J, the junction contained 5 bases not matched to a gene. In nucleotides, the CDR3 is TGCGCCAGCAGCCAGGAAAACAGGGGGAACACTGAAGCTTTCTTT. This translates into CASSQENRGNTEAFF.

The chain is built from TRBV19 and TRBJ2-3, with 9 nucleotides matching TRBD1. The CDR3 length is 14 residues. The V and J ends lost 6 bases and 5 bases, in that order; junction bases with no gene match: 6. From germline, CDR1 is LNHDA and CDR2 SQIVND (reference sequence). The CDR3 DNA follows: TGTGCCAGTAGGCGGGACAGGGACTTAGATACGCAGTATTTT. This sequence encodes CASRRDRDLDTQYF.

With regard to this clone: The same CDR3 arises from other DNA sequences in this sample as well. V and J are TRBV6-5 and TRBJ1-1; no definite D call. This CDR3 is 12 amino acids long. Per germline, CDR1 MNHEY and CDR2 SVGAGI. V was cut by 2 bases and J by 4 bases, with 5 bases left in between. The chain's CDR3 is CASSYGGTEAFF. The CDR3 coding sequence is TGTGCCAGCAGTTACGGCGGCACTGAAGCTTTCTTT.

The chain is built from TRBV6-1 and TRBJ1-5; 8 bases are shared with TRBD1. After removal of 2 bases from V and 7 bases from J, the junction contained 7 bases not matched to a gene. From germline, CDR1 is MNHNS and CDR2 SASEGT. This CDR3 region has 15 residues. The CDR3 DNA is TGTGCCAGCAGTGAACCCTCGACAGGGGTCCAGCCCCAGCATTTT. Residues: CASSEPSTGVQPQHF.

CDR3 in amino acids: CASSLYGGVSETQYF. The CDR3 DNA follows: TGTGCCAGCAGCCTTTACGGGGGGGTTTCCGAGACCCAGTACTTC. V is TRBV5-6 and J is TRBJ2-5; TRBD2 agrees at 8 bases. The CDR3 contains 15 residues. V was pared by 4 bases and J by 5 bases, with 10 bases of the junction left unmatched. Germline V CDR1 and CDR2: SGHDT, YYEEEE.

The chain combines TRBV5-1 with TRBJ1-1; 9 positions agree with TRBD1. The CDR3 is made up of 12 amino acids. The J segment lost 9 bases and the V segment lost 3 bases, leaving 3 bases of the junction unmatched. Germline CDR1 and CDR2: SGHRS and YFSETQ. CDR3: CASSWGTGQAFF. CDR3 sequence (DNA): TGCGCCAGCAGCTGGGGGACAGGGCAAGCTTTCTTT.

This chain connects TRBV6-1 to TRBJ1-4, with D perhaps TRBD1 (5 bases). The germline V and J ends were trimmed by 5 bases and 3 bases, with 13 bases remaining between them. The CDR3 has 15 amino acids. Germline V lookup: CDR1 MNHNS, CDR2 SASEGT. Written as DNA, the CDR3 is TGTGCCAGCAGTCCCTCTCTGGGGGCTAATGAAAAACTGTTTTTT. Translating gives CASSPSLGANEKLFF.

This clone was counted only a few times. The CDR3 loop is CASSPRGQGNTEAFF. The CDR3 nucleotides are TGCGCCAGCAGCCCCCGAGGGCAGGGTAACACTGAAGCTTTCTTT. This rearrangement joins TRBV4-3 to TRBJ1-1; D perhaps matches TRBD1 (5 bases). The V end was cut by 4 bases, the J end by 2 bases, with 14 bases between. The germline V gene encodes CDR1 LGHNA and CDR2 YSLEER. The CDR3 is made up of 15 amino acids.

The rearrangement links TRBV12-5 to TRBJ2-7; D is ambiguous. The CDR3 extends over 14 amino acids. From germline, CDR1 is LGHNT and CDR2 FRNRAP. Trimming removed 5 bases from V and 0 bases from J, with 11 bases in between. The CDR3 loop reads CASGKSTGSYEQYF. CDR3 nucleotides: TGTGCTAGTGGTAAATCCACGGGCTCCTACGAGCAGTACTTC.

This clone is deemed large. The gene calls are TRBV7-9 and TRBJ1-6, with D tentatively TRBD1 (5 bases). The germline gives CDR1 SEHNR, CDR2 FQNEAQ (reference sequence). This CDR3 has 14 amino acids. V was cut by 11 bases and J by 4 bases, with 15 bases left in between. CDR3 in amino acids: CAALGPGYNSPLHF. The CDR3 bases are TGTGCCGCATTAGGGCCAGGGTATAATTCACCCCTCCACTTT.

The V call is TRBV11-2, the J call TRBJ2-1; TRBD2 is a possible D gene (5 bases). Germline CDR1 SGHAT, CDR2 FQNNGV. This CDR3 is built from 17 residues. V lost 5 bases, J lost 3 bases, and 20 bases lay in between. The CDR3 nucleotides are TGTGCCAGCAGCCCTCCGCCCGGGGTGGCAAACTACAATGAGCAGTTCTTC. As protein: CASSPPPGVANYNEQFF.

This rearrangement joins TRBV6-5 to TRBJ1-1; D uncertain. The CDR3 is 15 amino acids. CDR1 and CDR2 from the germline V gene are MNHEY and SVGAGI. The ends were cut back, 2 bases at V and 2 bases at J, with 12 bases in the middle. CDR3 in amino acids: CASSYGVEGNTEAFF. For the CDR3, the DNA is TGTGCCAGCAGTTACGGGGTGGAGGGAAACACTGAAGCTTTCTTT.